The clone carrying this TCR beta chain was detected a few times. V shed 0 bases and J shed 6 bases, with 14 bases lying between them. The CDR3 contains 15 residues. Looked up from germline, CDR1 is LGHNA and CDR2 is YNFKEQ. Profiling that covered TCR beta VDJ and CDR3 relied on genomic DNA as its template. Each CDR3 protein gets one entry after TCRdb re-called the reads with MiXCR. The sample holds about 270,000 distinct CDR3 sequences, roughly 50% seen once. These data come from a study of CD8+CD57+ T cells in acquired aplastic anemia. Study-level information: DNA recovered from sorted CD4+ and CD8+ cells had a mean of about 3.5 ug.

V gene TRBV4-2 combines with J gene TRBJ1-1; unclear D gene. The sequenced sample was sorted CD4+, CD8+, or CD8+CD57+ T cells (not recorded which) from PBMCs. The origin of this receptor is a human donor with severe aplastic anemia or a healthy control (not recorded which). The CDR3 reads CASSQDSRGVPEAFF. The CDR3 DNA is TGTGCCAGCAGCCAAGATAGTCGGGGAGTCCCTGAAGCTTTCTTT.